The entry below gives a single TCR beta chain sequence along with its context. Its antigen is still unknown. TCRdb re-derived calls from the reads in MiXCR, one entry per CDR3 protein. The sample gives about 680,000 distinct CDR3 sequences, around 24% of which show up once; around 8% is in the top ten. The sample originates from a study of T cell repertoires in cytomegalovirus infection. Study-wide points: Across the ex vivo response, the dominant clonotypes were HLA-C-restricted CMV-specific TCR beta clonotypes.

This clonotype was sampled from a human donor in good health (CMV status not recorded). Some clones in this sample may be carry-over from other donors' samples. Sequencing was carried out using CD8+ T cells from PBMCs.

The CDR3 bases are TGTGCCAGCTCACCACGGCCAGGGGAAGAAAGAGGGTATGGCTACACCTTC. This encodes CASSPRPGEERGYGYTF. The V call is TRBV18, the J call TRBJ1-2; D possibly corresponds to TRBD1 (6 bases). Germline assignment: CDR1 KGHSH and CDR2 LQKENI. V dropped 1 base and J dropped 5 bases, with 20 bases sitting between them. The CDR3 covers 17 residues. The variable domain in full, completed from reference TRBV18 and TRBJ1-2, reads NAGVMQNPRHLVRRRGQEARLRCSPMKGHSHVYWYRQLPEEGLKFMVYLQKENIIDESGMPKERFSAEFPKEGPSILRIQQVVRGDSAAYFCASSPRPGEERGYGYTFGSGTRLTVV.